This TCR beta chain was retrieved from a study of shared clonotypes between healthy human individuals. The authors ran the assay at deep level. This table comes from immunoSEQ multiplex PCR, and its TCRdb copy is limited to in-frame clones, with some not included. This sample has about 2,100,000 clones, with more than 85% found just once. V was cut by 0 bases and J by 4 bases, with 14 bases left in between. The CDR3 spans 15 residues. From germline, CDR1 is SGHRS and CDR2 YFSETQ. Naive CD8 cells lacked CD45RO and underwent positive selection for CCR7, leaving out terminally differentiated effector memory CD45RA+ cells.

The rearrangement joins TRBV5-1 to TRBJ2-7; TRBD2 is a possible D gene (5 bases). Input material: naive CD8+ T cells from PBMCs. The sequence derives from a man between 18 and 35 years old in good health. Some clones in this sample may be carry-over from other donors' samples. The CDR3: CASSLDLPGGYEQYF. As DNA, the CDR3 is TGCGCCAGCAGCTTGGATTTGCCGGGCGGGTACGAGCAGTACTTC.